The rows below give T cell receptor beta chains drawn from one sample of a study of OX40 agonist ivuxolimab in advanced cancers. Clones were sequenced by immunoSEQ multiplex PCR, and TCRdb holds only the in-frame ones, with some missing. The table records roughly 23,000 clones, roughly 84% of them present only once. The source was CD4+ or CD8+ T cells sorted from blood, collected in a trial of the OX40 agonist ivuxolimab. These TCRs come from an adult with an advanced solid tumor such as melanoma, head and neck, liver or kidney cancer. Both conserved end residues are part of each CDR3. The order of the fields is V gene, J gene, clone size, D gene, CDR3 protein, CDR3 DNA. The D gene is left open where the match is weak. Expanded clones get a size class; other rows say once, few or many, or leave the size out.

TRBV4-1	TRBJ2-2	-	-	CASSQRAGELFF	TGCGCCAGCAGCCAAAGGGCCGGGGAGCTGTTTTTT
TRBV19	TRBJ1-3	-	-	CASSIWFQTRMAPGNTIYF	TGTGCCAGTAGTATATGGTTTCAGACGAGAATGGCCCCAGGAAACACCATATATTTT
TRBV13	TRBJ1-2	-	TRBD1	CASSTGQGHGYTF	TGTGCCAGCAGCACCGGACAGGGACATGGCTACACCTTC
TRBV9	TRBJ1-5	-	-	CASSVGENQPQHF	TGTGCCAGCAGCGTGGGGGAGAATCAGCCCCAGCATTTT
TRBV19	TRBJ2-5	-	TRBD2	CASTGRGYQETQYF	TGTGCCAGTACCGGGCGGGGGTACCAAGAGACCCAGTACTTC
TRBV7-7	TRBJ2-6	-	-	CASSLDPKCQSRANVLTF	TGTGCCAGCAGCTTAGACCCTAAGTGCCAAAGTCGGGCCAACGTCCTGACTTTC
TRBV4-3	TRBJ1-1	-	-	CASSPSGTEAFF	TGCGCCAGCAGCCCCTCGGGAACTGAAGCTTTCTTT
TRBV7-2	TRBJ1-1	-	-	CASSLGGRTEAFF	TGTGCCAGCAGCTTAGGTGGCCGAACAGAAGCTTTCTTT
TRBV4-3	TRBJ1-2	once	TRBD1	CASSHATGGGGLDYGYTF	TGCGCCAGCAGCCATGCGACCGGGGGAGGGGGCTTGGACTATGGCTACACCTTC
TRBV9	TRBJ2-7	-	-	CASSVGSGDYEQYF	TGTGCCAGCAGCGTAGGTTCAGGGGACTACGAGCAGTACTTC
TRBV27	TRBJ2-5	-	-	CASSLSLGSPETQYF	TGTGCCAGCAGTTTATCGTTGGGAAGCCCAGAGACCCAGTACTTC
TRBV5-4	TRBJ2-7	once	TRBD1	CASSWGTGEHEQYF	TGTGCCAGCAGCTGGGGGACAGGGGAACACGAGCAGTACTTC
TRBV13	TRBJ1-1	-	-	CASSSGLRTTEAFF	TGTGCCAGCAGCTCGGGCTTAAGGACCACTGAAGCTTTCTTT
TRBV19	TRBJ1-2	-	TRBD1	CASTPLRGTGGFFDYGYTF	TGTGCCAGTACCCCTCTACGCGGGACAGGGGGCTTCTTTGACTATGGCTACACCTTC
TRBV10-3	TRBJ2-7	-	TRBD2	CAISEVGLANYEQYF	TGTGCCATCAGTGAGGTAGGACTAGCTAACTACGAGCAGTACTTC
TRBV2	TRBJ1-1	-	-	CASIGGIKAFF	TGTGCCAGCATCGGGGGGATCAAAGCTTTCTTT
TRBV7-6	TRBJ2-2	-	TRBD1	CASSSTGGGELFF	TGTGCCAGCAGCAGCACAGGGGGCGGGGAGCTGTTTTTT
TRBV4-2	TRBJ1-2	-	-	CASSQDPQGANYGYTF	TGTGCCAGCAGCCAAGATCCTCAGGGCGCTAACTATGGCTACACCTTC
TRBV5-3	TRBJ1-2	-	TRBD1	CARSSHYLPPGTGTRGGGYTF	TGTGCCAGAAGCTCCCACTACCTTCCCCCCGGGACAGGGACACGAGGTGGAGGCTACACCTTC
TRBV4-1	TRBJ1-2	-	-	CASSLDRIRHYGYTF	TGCGCCAGCAGCCTCGACAGGATTCGGCACTATGGCTACACCTTC
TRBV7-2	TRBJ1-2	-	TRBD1	CASSQGQGGYGYTF	TGTGCCAGCAGCCAGGGACAGGGGGGTTATGGCTACACCTTC
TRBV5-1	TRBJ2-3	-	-	CASSLDRTTDTQYF	TGCGCCAGCAGCTTGGACAGAACCACAGATACGCAGTATTTT
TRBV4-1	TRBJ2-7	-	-	CASSQETGTTYEQYF	TGCGCCAGCAGCCAAGAAACCGGGACAACCTACGAGCAGTACTTC
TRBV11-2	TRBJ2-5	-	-	CASSLRPGAQETQYF	TGTGCCAGCAGCTTACGGCCGGGTGCACAAGAGACCCAGTACTTC
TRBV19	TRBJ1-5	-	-	CASSPTGGGNQPQHF	TGTGCCAGTAGTCCTACCGGGGGGGGCAATCAGCCCCAGCATTTT
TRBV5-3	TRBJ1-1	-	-	CARSLETAFF	TGTGCCAGAAGCTTGGAAACGGCTTTCTTT
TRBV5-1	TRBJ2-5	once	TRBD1	CASSFNRDSSVETQYF	TGCGCCAGCAGCTTTAATAGGGACAGTAGTGTAGAGACCCAGTACTTC
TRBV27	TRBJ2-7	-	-	CASSGSSYEQYF	TGTGCCAGCAGTGGTAGCTCCTACGAGCAGTACTTC
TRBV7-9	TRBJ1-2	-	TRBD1	CASSLANRDREGLRGYTF	TGTGCCAGCAGCTTAGCGAACCGGGACAGGGAAGGTCTTCGCGGCTACACCTTC
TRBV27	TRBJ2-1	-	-	CASSLNRVYGALDLGEQFF	TGTGCCAGCAGTTTAAATCGAGTTTACGGGGCCCTCGACCTCGGGGAGCAGTTCTTC
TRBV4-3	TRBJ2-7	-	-	CASSQESGLHYYEQYF	TGCGCCAGCAGCCAAGAGTCGGGACTGCACTACTACGAGCAGTACTTC
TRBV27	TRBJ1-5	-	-	CASSSGNQPQHF	TGTGCCAGCAGTTCTGGTAATCAGCCCCAGCATTTT
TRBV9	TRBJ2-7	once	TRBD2	CASSVASGPSYEQYF	TGTGCCAGCAGCGTCGCTAGCGGGCCCTCCTACGAGCAGTACTTC
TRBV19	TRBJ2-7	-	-	CASSIASGSYEQYF	TGTGCCAGTAGTATAGCCAGCGGCTCCTACGAGCAGTACTTC
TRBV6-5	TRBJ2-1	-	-	CASSSSAGYNEQFF	TGTGCCAGCAGTTCCAGTGCAGGGTACAATGAGCAGTTCTTC
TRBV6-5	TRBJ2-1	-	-	CASSYSSSDERNEQFF	TGTGCCAGCAGTTACTCGTCTAGCGACGAGAGGAATGAGCAGTTCTTC
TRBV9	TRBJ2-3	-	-	CASSGITDSTDTQYF	TGTGCCAGCAGCGGAATAACTGACAGCACAGATACGCAGTATTTT
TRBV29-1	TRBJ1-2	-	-	CSAKSPLGYTF	TGCAGCGCCAAATCCCCCTTGGGCTACACCTTC